A selection of T cell receptor beta chains follows, all from one sample in a study of blood T cell repertoires in COVID-19. The method was immunoSEQ multiplex PCR; TCRdb's version includes in-frame clones alone and lacks a portion of them. The top ten hold about 11% of the sample, which has some 290,000 clones, about nine tenths seen once. The specimen was peripheral blood. Every receptor here comes from a woman in her twenties or thirties with COVID-19, enrolled during active disease. Both conserved end residues are part of each CDR3. D genes are given only for firm matches. Clone size, where shown, is once, few, many, or a class for clones that have expanded.

abundance: -
v_gene: TRBV7-9
j_gene: TRBJ2-2
d_gene: -
len: 14
CDR3aa: CASSSGSSTGELFF
CDR3nt: TGTGCCAGCAGCTCGGGGAGCTCCACCGGGGAGCTGTTTTTT

abundance: -
v_gene: TRBV11-2
j_gene: TRBJ2-2
d_gene: -
len: 15
CDR3aa: CASSRNRGNTGELFF
CDR3nt: TGTGCCAGCAGCCGAAACCGGGGGAACACCGGGGAGCTGTTTTTT

abundance: -
v_gene: TRBV20-1
j_gene: TRBJ2-7
d_gene: -
len: 18
CDR3aa: CSASNRGRGLADSYEQYF
CDR3nt: TGCAGTGCTAGTAACAGGGGGCGAGGACTAGCGGACTCCTACGAGCAGTACTTC

abundance: -
v_gene: TRBV7-2
j_gene: TRBJ2-2
d_gene: -
len: 13
CDR3aa: CASSLGSTGELFF
CDR3nt: TGTGCCAGCAGCTTAGGGAGTACCGGGGAGCTGTTTTTT

abundance: -
v_gene: TRBV6-6
j_gene: TRBJ1-3
d_gene: TRBD1
len: 13
CDR3aa: CASSYRQGDTIYF
CDR3nt: TGTGCCAGCAGTTACCGACAGGGTGACACCATATATTTT

abundance: -
v_gene: TRBV6-5
j_gene: TRBJ2-7
d_gene: TRBD2
len: 15
CDR3aa: CASSYSTSGDYEQYF
CDR3nt: TGTGCCAGCAGTTACTCGACTAGCGGGGACTACGAGCAGTACTTC

abundance: -
v_gene: TRBV19
j_gene: TRBJ2-5
d_gene: -
len: 13
CDR3aa: CASSADRSETQYF
CDR3nt: TGTGCCAGTAGTGCTGACAGGTCGGAGACCCAGTACTTC

abundance: once
v_gene: TRBV2
j_gene: TRBJ2-7
d_gene: TRBD2
len: 14
CDR3aa: CASSTSGTPYEQYF
CDR3nt: TGTGCCAGCTCGACTAGCGGAACCCCCTACGAGCAGTACTTC

abundance: -
v_gene: TRBV5-4
j_gene: TRBJ2-1
d_gene: -
len: 17
CDR3aa: CASSAPGGPSSYNEQFF
CDR3nt: TGTGCCAGCAGCGCACCGGGCGGGCCCAGCTCCTACAATGAGCAGTTCTTC

abundance: -
v_gene: TRBV4-3
j_gene: TRBJ2-3
d_gene: TRBD2
len: 13
CDR3aa: CASSQREPDTQYF
CDR3nt: TGCGCCAGCAGCCAGCGGGAGCCGGATACGCAGTATTTT

abundance: -
v_gene: TRBV5-4
j_gene: TRBJ1-2
d_gene: TRBD1
len: 14
CDR3aa: CASSSYRGLYGYTF
CDR3nt: TGTGCCAGCAGCTCATACAGGGGGCTTTATGGCTACACCTTC

abundance: -
v_gene: TRBV7-6
j_gene: TRBJ2-1
d_gene: -
len: 16
CDR3aa: CASSSGSGSPDNEQFF
CDR3nt: TGTGCCAGCAGCTCTGGGTCGGGGAGCCCGGACAATGAGCAGTTCTTC

abundance: once
v_gene: TRBV5-1
j_gene: TRBJ2-1
d_gene: -
len: 14
CDR3aa: CASSLGSTYNEQFF
CDR3nt: TGCGCCAGCAGCTTAGGGAGTACCTACAATGAGCAGTTCTTC

abundance: -
v_gene: TRBV15
j_gene: TRBJ1-2
d_gene: -
len: 13
CDR3aa: CATSRGGSYGYTF
CDR3nt: TGTGCCACCAGCAGAGGAGGGAGCTATGGCTACACCTTC

abundance: once
v_gene: TRBV4-2
j_gene: TRBJ1-1
d_gene: TRBD1
len: 14
CDR3aa: CASSQESQGAEAFF
CDR3nt: TGTGCCAGCAGCCAAGAGAGCCAGGGGGCTGAAGCTTTCTTT

abundance: -
v_gene: TRBV7-8
j_gene: TRBJ1-1
d_gene: TRBD1
len: 15
CDR3aa: CASSLILGDRGEAFF
CDR3nt: TGTGCCAGCAGCTTAATCCTCGGTGACAGGGGGGAAGCTTTCTTT

abundance: -
v_gene: TRBV30
j_gene: TRBJ2-1
d_gene: TRBD2
len: 15
CDR3aa: CAWSPPVLAANEQFF
CDR3nt: TGTGCCTGGAGTCCCCCGGTTCTAGCGGCCAATGAGCAGTTCTTC

abundance: -
v_gene: TRBV27
j_gene: TRBJ2-7
d_gene: -
len: 16
CDR3aa: CASSSPMGHPPYEQYF
CDR3nt: TGTGCCAGCAGTTCCCCCATGGGACACCCTCCTTACGAGCAGTACTTC

abundance: -
v_gene: TRBV2
j_gene: TRBJ2-5
d_gene: TRBD1
len: 12
CDR3aa: CASLGQGETQYF
CDR3nt: TGTGCCAGCCTGGGACAGGGAGAGACCCAGTACTTC

abundance: -
v_gene: TRBV30
j_gene: TRBJ2-5
d_gene: -
len: 13
CDR3aa: CAWSLLLRETQYF
CDR3nt: TGTGCCTGGAGCCTGCTTCTCAGGGAGACCCAGTACTTC

abundance: -
v_gene: TRBV28
j_gene: TRBJ1-5
d_gene: -
len: 15
CDR3aa: CASSPPGRVNQPQHF
CDR3nt: TGTGCCAGCAGTCCCCCGGGAAGAGTGAATCAGCCCCAGCATTTT

abundance: -
v_gene: TRBV28
j_gene: TRBJ2-1
d_gene: TRBD1
len: 14
CDR3aa: CASSFPRQGDEQFF
CDR3nt: TGTGCCAGCAGTTTCCCCAGACAGGGGGATGAGCAGTTCTTC

abundance: -
v_gene: TRBV29-1
j_gene: TRBJ1-4
d_gene: -
len: 11
CDR3aa: CSAAQGGKLFF
CDR3nt: TGCAGCGCTGCCCAGGGAGGCAAACTGTTTTTT

abundance: -
v_gene: TRBV30
j_gene: TRBJ2-4
d_gene: TRBD1
len: 14
CDR3aa: CAWSPQGIQNIQYF
CDR3nt: TGTGCCTGGAGCCCACAGGGGATCCAAAACATTCAGTACTTC

abundance: -
v_gene: TRBV7-2
j_gene: TRBJ2-1
d_gene: -
len: 14
CDR3aa: CASSSRQTSNEQFF
CDR3nt: TGTGCCAGCAGCTCCCGACAGACTTCCAATGAGCAGTTCTTC

abundance: -
v_gene: TRBV20-1
j_gene: TRBJ1-2
d_gene: -
len: 14
CDR3aa: CSASLTQANYGYTF
CDR3nt: TGCAGTGCTAGTCTAACCCAAGCTAACTATGGCTACACCTTC